The 29 T cell receptor beta chains listed next were all sequenced from one sample in a study of beta chain features in type 1 diabetes. Expressed TCRB transcripts got sequenced, as all isolated RNA was reverse transcribed. The assay was immunoSEQ multiplex PCR, and TCRdb's table has in-frame clones only and misses some. The sample has just over 150,000 clones; 8.5% to 14% are singletons. The specimen was central memory CD4+ T cells from blood. These receptors originate from a man aged 18 to 35 in good health.

In its sample, this clone was seen a few times. The rearrangement links TRBV7-2 to TRBJ1-2, with 8 bases lining up with TRBD1. The length of the CDR3 is 15 residues. CDR1 and CDR2 from the germline V gene are SGHTA and FQGNSA. The junction had 5 bases not matched to a gene; V was cut back by 3 bases and J by 2 bases. DNA for the CDR3: TGTGCCAGCAGCTTCCCGGGACAGGTCAACTATGGCTACACCTTC. Its translation is CASSFPGQVNYGYTF.

A few counts support this clone. The chain has TRBV6-6 and TRBJ2-5; 7 nucleotides align to TRBD2. CDR3 length: 14 residues. J gave up 5 bases and V 10 bases, and 13 bases lay outside the gene matches. CDR1 is MNHNY, CDR2 SVGAGI, per germline (reference sequence). The CDR3 nucleotides are TGTGCCACCGCACCGCCGGGGGGAGGTGAGACCCAGTACTTC. Amino acid sequence: CATAPPGGGETQYF.

This clone was counted a few times. The chain employs TRBV11-3 and TRBJ2-1; tentatively, D is TRBD1 (6 bases). The V end lost 2 bases, the J end lost 3 bases, and 11 bases lay between the germline ends. CDR1 and CDR2 (germline): SGHNT, YENEEA. This CDR3 has 15 residues. The CDR3 DNA follows: TGTGCCAGCAGCTTAAGGCAGGGGCGCTACAATGAGCAGTTCTTC. This translates into CASSLRQGRYNEQFF. Using reference TRBV11-3 and TRBJ2-1 for the parts outside the CDR3, the full variable domain is EAGVVQSPRYKIIEKKQPVAFWCNPISGHNTLYWYLQNLGQGPELLIRYENEEAVDDSQLPKDRFSAERLKGVDSTLKIQPAELGDSAVYLCASSLRQGRYNEQFFGPGTRLTVL.

This clone was found many times. The CDR3 is CASSPETGMNTEAFF. Written as DNA, the CDR3 is TGTGCCAGCTCACCTGAGACAGGCATGAACACTGAAGCTTTCTTT. V gene TRBV18 combines with J gene TRBJ1-1; D possibly corresponds to TRBD1 (6 bases). The germline gives CDR1 KGHSH, CDR2 LQKENI. CDR3 length: 15 amino acids. The ends were cut back, 3 bases at V and 0 bases at J, with 11 bases in the middle. The full variable domain, completed using reference TRBV18 and TRBJ1-1, is NAGVMQNPRHLVRRRGQEARLRCSPMKGHSHVYWYRQLPEEGLKFMVYLQKENIIDESGMPKERFSAEFPKEGPSILRIQQVVRGDSAAYFCASSPETGMNTEAFFGQGTRLTVV.

This sequence joins TRBV7-8 and TRBJ2-1; possibly TRBD2 for D (6 bases). Per germline, CDR1 SGHVS and CDR2 FQNEAQ. V lost 4 bases and J 0 bases, leaving 16 bases between the germline ends. The CDR3 covers 17 residues. In DNA, the CDR3 is TGTGCCAGCAGCTCTTACCATAGCGGAAGCTCCTACAATGAGCAGTTCTTC. As protein: CASSSYHSGSSYNEQFF. The whole variable domain, remainder taken from reference TRBV7-8 and TRBJ2-1, is GAGVSQSPRYKVAKRGQDVALRCDPISGHVSLFWYQQALGQGPEFLTYFQNEAQLDKSGLPSDRFFAERPEGSVSTLKIQRTQQEDSAVYLCASSSYHSGSSYNEQFFGPGTRLTVL.

In this sample, this clone turned up many times. The sample contains more than one DNA sequence encoding this CDR3. The genes are TRBV4-3 and TRBJ1-4; TRBD1 matches 10 bases. Losses at the gene ends were 0 bases for V and 5 bases for J; bases not matched to a gene: 0. This CDR3 has 15 amino acids. The germline CDR1 and CDR2 sequences are LGHNA and YSLEER. In DNA form, the CDR3 reads TGCGCCAGCAGCCAAGAGGGACAGGGGAATGAAAAACTGTTTTTT. It yields the protein CASSQEGQGNEKLFF.

This clone occurred a few times. The V and J genes are TRBV29-1 and TRBJ2-7; D assignment may be TRBD1 or TRBD2 (5 bases each). Germline-derived CDR1 and CDR2 are SQVTM and ANQGSEA. The CDR3 covers 16 residues. The V end lost 3 bases, the J end lost 3 bases, and 21 bases lay between the germline ends. The CDR3 here is CSVDSRIGHGVYEQYF. The CDR3 DNA reads TGCAGCGTTGACTCCAGGATTGGACACGGGGTCTACGAGCAGTACTTC.

The chain carries TRBV6-1 and TRBJ2-5; D not certain. V was trimmed by 6 bases and J by 4 bases, leaving 12 bases between them. Germline V gene lookup returns CDR1 MNHNS and CDR2 SASEGT. The CDR3 is made up of 13 amino acids. The chain's CDR3 is CASSRDVGETQYF. The CDR3 nucleotides are TGTGCCAGCAGCCGAGATGTCGGAGAGACCCAGTACTTC.

The V call is TRBV6-6, the J call TRBJ2-3; D gene uncertain. V dropped 4 bases and J dropped 1 base, with 6 bases sitting between them. This CDR3 spans 13 amino acids. CDR1 MNHNY and CDR2 SVGAGI come from the germline V gene (reference sequence). The CDR3 nucleotides read TGTGCCAGCAGTTTTCACGGCACAGATACGCAGTATTTT. The encoded protein is CASSFHGTDTQYF.

This clone was observed at least ten times. The V and J genes are TRBV9 and TRBJ1-4, with D possibly TRBD1 on 5 matching bases. The CDR3 covers 14 residues. Germline values: CDR1 SGDLS, CDR2 YYNGEE. Trimming left V 3 bases short and J 0 bases short, with 6 bases between. The CDR3: CASSATATNEKLFF. As DNA, the CDR3 is TGTGCCAGCAGCGCGACAGCAACTAATGAAAAACTGTTTTTT.

This clone was detected only a few times. V usage is TRBV7-3 and J usage is TRBJ1-2; TRBD1 agrees at 10 bases. Germline CDR1 is SGHTA and CDR2 is FQGTGA. Losses at the gene ends were 0 bases for V and 4 bases for J; bases not matched to a gene: 2. The CDR3 covers 15 residues. CDR3 nucleotides: TGTGCCAGCAGCTTAACGACAGGGGGCAGCTATGGCTACACCTTC. It encodes CASSLTTGGSYGYTF. Based on the CDR3 plus reference TRBV7-3 and TRBJ1-2, the full variable domain is GAGVSQTPSNKVTEKGKYVELRCDPISGHTALYWYRQSLGQGPEFLIYFQGTGAADDSGLPNDRFFAVRPEGSVSTLKIQRTERGDSAVYLCASSLTTGGSYGYTFGSGTRLTVV.

The chain has TRBV4-1 and TRBJ2-1; possible D gene TRBD2, 5 bases. The CDR3 has 15 residues. Germline values: CDR1 MGHRA, CDR2 YSYEKL. Trimming removed 0 bases from V and 7 bases from J, with 13 bases in between. The CDR3 protein is CASSQDLGVGNEQFF. CDR3 nucleotide sequence: TGCGCCAGCAGCCAAGATTTGGGAGTTGGGAATGAGCAGTTCTTC.

V gene TRBV7-9 combines with J gene TRBJ2-7; D gene unclear. Germline V gene lookup returns CDR1 SEHNR and CDR2 FQNEAQ (reference sequence). The V gene lost 3 bases and the J gene lost 5 bases, with 5 bases spanning the gap. This CDR3 is built from 11 residues. Written as DNA, the CDR3 is TGTGCCAGCAGCTTGTCTAACGAGCAGTACTTC. Its protein product is CASSLSNEQYF.

This clone has just a few counts. A read error may be the cause here, since a much bigger clone is one base away. CDR3 loop: CASSSRGGEETQYF. CDR3 DNA sequence: TGTGCCAGCAGTTCCAGGGGGGGGGAAGAGACCCAGTACTTC. The chain uses TRBV7-9 and TRBJ2-5, with D perhaps being TRBD1 or TRBD2 (7 bases each). This CDR3 has 14 amino acids. Germline lookup yields CDR1 SEHNR and CDR2 FQNEAQ (reference sequence). The V end lost 6 bases, the J end lost 3 bases, and 14 bases lay between the germline ends.

This clone was seen more than once but under ten times. The chain's CDR3 is CASSVGPGGNYEQYF. The CDR3 region has the DNA TGTGCCAGCAGCGTAGGGCCAGGGGGCAACTACGAGCAGTACTTC. The chain links TRBV9 to TRBJ2-7; 8 nucleotides match TRBD1. There are 15 residues in the CDR3. V was clipped by 0 bases and J by 3 bases; unmatched bases: 5. The germline V gene has CDR1 SGDLS and CDR2 YYNGEE.

This clone has just a few counts. The rearrangement links TRBV4-2 to TRBJ1-2; 7 nucleotides align to TRBD1. Germline V gives CDR1 LGHNA, CDR2 YNFKEQ. With V trimmed by 4 bases and J by 0 bases, 8 bases remained unmatched. The CDR3 is 16 residues long. The CDR3 region has the DNA TGTGCCAGCAGCCCTAGGACAGGTTCTACTAACTATGGCTACACCTTC. Translating it yields CASSPRTGSTNYGYTF.

This clone came up a few times. This sequence joins TRBV9 and TRBJ2-1; D may be TRBD2 (6 bases). V lost 0 bases to trimming and J lost 9 bases, with 16 bases between them. Germline loops: CDR1 SGDLS, CDR2 YYNGEE. The CDR3 has 15 residues. This CDR3 reads CASSVAPGALGEQFF. In DNA, the CDR3 is TGTGCCAGCAGCGTAGCTCCGGGAGCCTTAGGTGAGCAGTTCTTC.

The table lists this clone with a few counts. This chain joins TRBV28 and TRBJ2-1; D might be TRBD2 (6 bases). The V gene lost 5 bases and the J gene lost 7 bases, with 21 bases spanning the gap. CDR3 length: 16 amino acids. Germline CDR1 is MDHEN and CDR2 is SYDVKM. CDR3 loop: CASSPNTGGVRNEQFF. The CDR3 nucleotides are TGTGCCAGCAGTCCCAACACCGGGGGAGTGAGGAATGAGCAGTTCTTC.

Regarding this clone: Its ends do not fully match the called genes, so a read error is possible. CDR3: CASSRSGTTEKLFF. The CDR3 DNA reads as TGCGCCAGCAGCAGGTCCGGGACTACTGAAAAACTGTTTTTT. The rearrangement links TRBV5-1 to TRBJ1-4, with D maybe TRBD1 (5 bases). The CDR3 has 14 amino acids. Germline lookup yields CDR1 SGHRS and CDR2 YFSETQ.

CDR3 nucleotide sequence: TGTGCCAGCAGCTTAGGTCGACAGGGCTACAATGAGCAGTTCTTC. Its translation: CASSLGRQGYNEQFF. The V gene is TRBV7-9, the J gene TRBJ2-1; 7 bases align to TRBD1. Germline CDR1 is SEHNR and CDR2 is FQNEAQ (reference sequence). The trim removed 1 base at V and 3 bases at J, leaving 3 bases unmatched. This CDR3 is 15 amino acids long.

The chain couples TRBV5-1 to TRBJ2-2; D gene ambiguous. V lost 3 bases and J lost 1, with 7 bases in between. CDR1 SGHRS and CDR2 YFSETQ come from the germline V gene. This CDR3 region has 14 residues. The DNA for the CDR3 is TGCGCCAGCAGCTATTCTCTGAACACCGGGGAGCTGTTTTTT. It codes for CASSYSLNTGELFF. Full variable domain (outside the CDR3, taken from reference TRBV5-1 and TRBJ2-2): KAGVTQTPRYLIKTRGQQVTLSCSPISGHRSVSWYQQTPGQGLQFLFEYFSETQRNKGNFPGRFSGRQFSNSRSEMNVSTLELGDSALYLCASSYSLNTGELFFGEGSRLTVL.

This chain links TRBV4-3 with TRBJ1-2, with a weak D call TRBD1 (5 bases). Germline values: CDR1 LGHNA, CDR2 YSLEER. V shed 0 bases and J shed 8 bases, with 16 bases lying between them. The CDR3 contains 15 residues. The CDR3 spells CASSQEYKGRDGYTF. The CDR3 DNA is TGCGCCAGCAGCCAAGAGTATAAGGGCAGGGACGGCTACACCTTC.

Only a few counts were recorded for this clone. The CDR3 DNA reads as TGTGCCAGCTCTCGCAGGGACCAAGAGACCCAGTACTTC. Translated: CASSRRDQETQYF. This rearrangement joins TRBV18 to TRBJ2-5, with D perhaps matching TRBD1 (5 bases). The CDR3 covers 13 residues. The V and J ends lost 6 bases and 0 bases respectively, with 8 bases between them. Germline loops: CDR1 KGHSH, CDR2 LQKENI.

The chain joins TRBV27 to TRBJ1-4, with D possibly being TRBD1 (5 bases). Trimming stripped 3 bases from V and 5 bases from J, with 13 bases between. The CDR3 is made up of 15 amino acids. Germline CDR1 reads MNHEY; CDR2 reads SMNVEV (reference sequence). The chain's CDR3 is CASSFEGKLNEKLFF. Here the CDR3 DNA reads TGTGCCAGCAGTTTCGAGGGGAAACTCAATGAAAAACTGTTTTTT.

This clone occurred a few times. The V gene is TRBV10-3, the J gene TRBJ2-3; D is possibly TRBD2 (6 bases). CDR1 is ENHRY, CDR2 SYGVKD, per germline. The CDR3 spans 17 residues. The V and J ends lost 0 bases and 4 bases respectively, with 17 bases between them. Here the CDR3 reads CAISESRGGVAADTQYF. The CDR3 bases are TGTGCCATCAGTGAGTCGAGGGGCGGGGTGGCCGCAGATACGCAGTATTTT.

The gene calls are TRBV4-3 and TRBJ1-6, with D possibly matching TRBD1 (5 bases). This CDR3 spans 14 amino acids. Trimming took off 0 bases at V and 14 bases at J, with 14 bases between the two ends. Germline-derived CDR1 and CDR2 are LGHNA and YSLEER. The CDR3 reads CASSQDFPQGALHF. The CDR3 DNA is TGCGCCAGCAGCCAAGATTTCCCGCAGGGAGCCCTCCACTTT.

This chain connects TRBV28 to TRBJ1-2; TRBD1 aligns across 7 bases. V lost 3 bases, J lost 3 bases, and 4 bases stayed unmatched. This CDR3 spans 14 amino acids. From germline, CDR1 is MDHEN and CDR2 SYDVKM. The CDR3 reads CASSFIDRDYGYTF. In nucleotides, the CDR3 is TGTGCCAGCAGTTTTATCGACAGGGACTATGGCTACACCTTC.

A few counts support this clone. V usage is TRBV29-1 and J usage is TRBJ1-1; D remains unclear. The CDR3 has 13 residues. CDR1 is SQVTM and CDR2 is ANQGSEA in the germline V gene. Trimming pared 2 bases from V and 0 bases from J, leaving 7 bases between. This CDR3 is CSVESSMNTEAFF. The CDR3 nucleotides read TGCAGCGTTGAATCGTCTATGAACACTGAAGCTTTCTTT.

This clone has just a few counts. An end of the junction differs from the germline gene, which may be a read error. V is TRBV30 and J is TRBJ1-6, with D unclear. Germline V gene data show CDR1 as GTSNPN and CDR2 as SVGIG (reference sequence). CDR3 length: 13 amino acids. CDR3 protein: CASSRFSNSPLHF. As DNA, the CDR3 is TGTGCCTCGAGTAGATTTAGTAATTCACCCCTCCACTTT. The full variable domain, completed using reference TRBV30 and TRBJ1-6, is SQTIHQWPATLVQPVGSPLSLECTVEGTSNPNLYWYRQAAGRGLQLLFYSVGIGQISSEVPQNLSASRPQDRQFILSSKKLLLSDSGFYLCASSRFSNSPLHFGNGTRLTVT.